This T cell receptor beta chain was identified during a study of human T cells and chemical hapten exposure. Across the study: The scalp of each patient received a weekly diphenylcyclopropenone dose for the full roughly 22-week study. The study patch tested 0.01% DPC on the upper back and read results at 6 days.

The V end lost 0 bases, the J end lost 4 bases, and 15 bases lay between the germline ends. CDR1 is LGHDT and CDR2 is YNNKEL in the germline V gene (reference sequence). CDR3 size: 16 residues. This sample's time point: patch test 1, 2 weeks after DPC sensitization. The treatment was: therapeutic diphenylcyclopropenone sensitization with weekly scalp DPC. TCRdb re-called the RACE reads with MiXCR, one entry per CDR3 protein. The sample contains under 150,000 distinct CDR3 sequences, 9.5% to 13% of which appear only once. The sample holds a few counts of this clonotype. The receptor was derived from a woman between 50 and 59 years old with alopecia areata. Some clones in this sample may be carry-over from other donors' samples. The specimen comprised whole blood, sampled in connection with sensitization to the hapten diphenylcyclopropenone (DPC). The rearrangement uses TRBV3-1 and TRBJ2-5; perhaps TRBD2 as D (6 bases). CDR3 amino acids: CASSQDRGLSLETQYF. CDR3 nucleotides: TGTGCCAGCAGCCAAGACCGGGGACTCTCTCTAGAGACCCAGTACTTC.